Each of the 14 T cell receptor beta chains below was sequenced from the same sample in a study of beta chain features in type 1 diabetes. The authors reverse transcribed all of the isolated RNA, so sequencing captured expressed TCRB transcripts. This table comes from immunoSEQ multiplex PCR, and its TCRdb copy is limited to in-frame clones, with some not included. The sample shows approximately 150,000 clones, roughly 10% of them seen only once. Study-level results: When Type 1 diabetes patients were examined, their TCRB CDR3s proved moderately but significantly shorter in all four CD4+ subsets.

Antigens for these TCRs are unknown. Source material: central memory CD4+ T cells from blood. These receptor sequences come from a young man with type 1 diabetes.

This clone was counted only a few times. The CDR3 spells CARVLLVEEQYF. The CDR3 DNA is TGTGCCAGGGTCCTGTTAGTTGAGGAGCAGTATTTT. The chain carries TRBV21-1 and TRBJ2-3; the table's D call, TRBD2, was not checked against the DNA. TRBV21-1 is classified as a pseudogene. CDR3 length equals 12 residues.

This clone appeared a few times. The CDR3 here is CASSVRGTSGVNEQFF. CDR3 coding DNA: TGTGCCAGCAGCGTTCGTGGGACTAGCGGGGTAAATGAGCAGTTCTTC. This chain connects TRBV9 to TRBJ2-1; 13 bases align to TRBD2. Germline assignment: CDR1 SGDLS and CDR2 YYNGEE. CDR3 size: 16 residues. J lost 7 bases, V lost 2 bases, and 6 bases had no gene match. The full variable domain, rest sourced from reference TRBV9 and TRBJ2-1, is DSGVTQTPKHLITATGQRVTLRCSPRSGDLSVYWYQQSLDQGLQFLIQYYNGEERAKGNILERFSAQQFPDLHSELNLSSLELGDSALYFCASSVRGTSGVNEQFFGPGTRLTVL.

The J gene is TRBJ2-2, the V gene TRBV11-3; D might be TRBD1 (5 bases). Trimming shortened V by 6 bases and J by 3 bases, and 11 bases separated the two germline ends. Germline CDR1 reads SGHNT; CDR2 reads YENEEA. This CDR3 spans 14 amino acids. The CDR3 bases are TGTGCCAGCAGACAGGACGGCGACACCGGGGAGCTGTTTTTT. Its translation: CASRQDGDTGELFF.

There are a few counts of this clone. The chain has TRBV20-1 and TRBJ1-1; D gene unclear. The CDR3 contains 11 residues. The germline V gene encodes CDR1 DFQATT and CDR2 SNEGSKA (reference sequence). The V end was cut by 2 bases, the J end by 3 bases, with 4 bases between. CDR3 sequence (DNA): TGCAGTGCTAGAATAGACACTGAAGCTTTCTTT. Its protein product is CSARIDTEAFF.

The J gene is TRBJ2-1, the V gene TRBV7-9; 9 bases line up with TRBD2. Germline V gives CDR1 SEHNR, CDR2 FQNEAQ (reference sequence). Unmatched junction bases numbered 5, after V lost 1 base and J lost 13 bases. CDR3 length equals 13 residues. CDR3: CASSLDSGGSQFF. CDR3 coding DNA: TGTGCCAGCAGCTTAGACAGCGGGGGGTCACAGTTCTTC.

This clone turned up a few times. The chain joins TRBV18 to TRBJ2-1, with 11 bases lining up with TRBD2. The CDR3 extends over 17 amino acids. V gave up 2 bases and J gave up 2 bases; unmatched junction bases: 5. CDR1 and CDR2 (germline): KGHSH, LQKENI. This CDR3 reads CASSPFSGGDTYNEQFF. In DNA form, the CDR3 reads TGTGCCAGCTCACCATTTAGCGGGGGGGATACCTACAATGAGCAGTTCTTC.

This clone has at least ten counts. At the DNA level, this CDR3 is encoded by other sequences in the same sample as well. This chain links TRBV5-8 with TRBJ2-7, with TRBD1 matching 7 bases. The CDR3 extends over 13 amino acids. Germline V gene sequence: CDR1 SGHTS, CDR2 YDEGEE. Trimming took 2 bases from V and 4 from J; bases not matched to a gene: 3. The CDR3 sequence: CASSLLQGYEQYF. In DNA form, the CDR3 reads TGTGCCAGCAGCTTATTACAGGGGTACGAGCAGTACTTC. The full variable domain, in which reference TRBV5-8 and TRBJ2-7 provide the parts outside the CDR3, is EAGVTQSPTHLIKTRGQQATLRCSPISGHTSVYWYQQALGLGLQFLLWYDEGEERNRGNFPPRFSGRQFPNYSSELNVNALELEDSALYLCASSLLQGYEQYFGPGTRLTVT.

This chain joins TRBV7-8 and TRBJ1-5, with D perhaps matching TRBD1 (5 bases). CDR1 is SGHVS, CDR2 FQNEAQ, per germline. CDR3 length: 15 amino acids. The V end lost 7 bases, the J end lost 9 bases, and 22 bases lay between the germline ends. The CDR3 loop reads CASIPSGRGARPQHF. For the CDR3, the DNA is TGTGCCAGCATCCCCTCGGGTAGGGGTGCGAGGCCCCAGCATTTT.

The chain combines TRBV5-4 with TRBJ2-3; tentative D call: TRBD1 (5 bases). The CDR3 spans 15 residues. From germline, CDR1 is SGHNT and CDR2 YYREEE (reference sequence). V was clipped by 0 bases and J by 0 bases, with 8 bases between them. This CDR3 reads CASSLARASTDTQYF. CDR3 DNA: TGTGCCAGCAGCTTGGCCAGGGCCAGCACAGATACGCAGTATTTT.

The V and J genes are TRBV19 and TRBJ1-1; D remains unclear. V was pared by 3 bases and J by 1 base, with 12 bases between. The CDR3 loop spans 15 amino acids. Germline lookup yields CDR1 LNHDA and CDR2 SQIVND (reference sequence). CDR3 sequence (DNA): TGTGCCAGTAGTATCTACGGGGTTGAGAACACTGAAGCTTTCTTT. It specifies CASSIYGVENTEAFF. The full variable domain, with the rest looked up from reference TRBV19 and TRBJ1-1, is DGGITQSPKYLFRKEGQNVTLSCEQNLNHDAMYWYRQDPGQGLRLIYYSQIVNDFQKGDIAEGYSVSREKKESFPLTVTSAQKNPTAFYLCASSIYGVENTEAFFGQGTRLTVV.

This clone came up a few times. The CDR3 reads CASSVDSGRGQGYNEQFF. The CDR3 DNA is TGTGCCAGCAGCGTAGATTCAGGGCGGGGACAGGGCTACAATGAGCAGTTCTTC. The chain joins TRBV9 to TRBJ2-1, with 9 bases that match TRBD1. CDR1 and CDR2 from the germline V gene are SGDLS and YYNGEE. CDR3 length: 18 residues. After removal of 0 bases from V and 3 bases from J, the junction contained 10 bases not matched to a gene.

A few counts support this clone. The chain combines TRBV6-6 with TRBJ2-1, with 8 bases identical to TRBD1. This CDR3 contains 15 residues. Germline-derived CDR1 and CDR2 are MNHNY and SVGAGI (reference sequence). Trimming at V came to 6 bases and at J to 4 bases, leaving 8 bases not matched to a gene. Here the CDR3 reads CASRQSGQVYNEQFF. The CDR3 DNA is TGTGCCAGCAGACAATCGGGACAGGTGTACAATGAGCAGTTCTTC.

The chain couples TRBV18 to TRBJ2-7, with TRBD1 as a possible D gene (5 bases). CDR1 is KGHSH and CDR2 is LQKENI in the germline V gene. Trimming pared 2 bases from V and 4 bases from J, leaving 9 bases between. The CDR3 has 13 amino acids. Here the CDR3 DNA reads TGTGCCAGCTCACCAGGGGCAGAATACGAGCAGTACTTC. Amino acid sequence: CASSPGAEYEQYF.

In its sample, this clone was seen a few times. The genes are TRBV28 and TRBJ1-5; tentatively, D is TRBD1 (5 bases). Trimming removed 5 bases from V and 5 bases from J, with 10 bases in between. Per germline, CDR1 MDHEN and CDR2 SYDVKM. This CDR3 has 13 amino acids. Written as DNA, the CDR3 is TGTGCCAGCAGTACCAGGGCATATCAGCCCCAGCATTTT. This translates into CASSTRAYQPQHF.